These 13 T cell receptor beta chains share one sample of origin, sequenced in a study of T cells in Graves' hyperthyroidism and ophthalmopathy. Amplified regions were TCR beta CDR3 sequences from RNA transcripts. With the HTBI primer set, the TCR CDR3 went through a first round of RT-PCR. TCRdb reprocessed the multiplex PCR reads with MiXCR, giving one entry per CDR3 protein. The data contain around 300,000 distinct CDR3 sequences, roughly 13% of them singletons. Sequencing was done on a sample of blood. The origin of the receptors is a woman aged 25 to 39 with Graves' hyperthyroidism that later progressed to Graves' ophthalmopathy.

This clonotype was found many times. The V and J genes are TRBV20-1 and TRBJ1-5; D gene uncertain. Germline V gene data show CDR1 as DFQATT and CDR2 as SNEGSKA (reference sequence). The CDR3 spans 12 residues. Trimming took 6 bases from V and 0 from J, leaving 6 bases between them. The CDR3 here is CSAINSNQPQHF. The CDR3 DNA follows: TGCAGTGCCATAAATAGCAATCAGCCCCAGCATTTT.

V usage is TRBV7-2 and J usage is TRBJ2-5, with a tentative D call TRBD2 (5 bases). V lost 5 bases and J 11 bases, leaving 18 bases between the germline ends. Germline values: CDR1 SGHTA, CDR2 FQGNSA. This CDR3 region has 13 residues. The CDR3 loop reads CASSPNGLFNQYF. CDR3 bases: TGTGCCAGCAGCCCCAATGGACTCTTTAATCAGTACTTC.

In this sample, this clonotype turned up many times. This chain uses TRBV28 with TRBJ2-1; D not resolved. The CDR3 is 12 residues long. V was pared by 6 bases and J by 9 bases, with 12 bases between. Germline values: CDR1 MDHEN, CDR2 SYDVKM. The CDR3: CASRHTTPEQFF. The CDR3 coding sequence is TGTGCCAGCAGACATACGACCCCTGAGCAGTTCTTC. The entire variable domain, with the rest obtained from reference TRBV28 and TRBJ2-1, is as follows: DVKVTQSSRYLVKRTGEKVFLECVQDMDHENMFWYRQDPGLGLRLIYFSYDVKMKEKGDIPEGYSVSREKKERFSLILESASTNQTSMYLCASRHTTPEQFFGPGTRLTVL.

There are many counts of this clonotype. The CDR3 sequence: CASRTDSTEAFF. The CDR3 DNA reads as TGTGCCAGTAGGACAGATTCCACTGAAGCTTTCTTT. The rearrangement links TRBV19 to TRBJ1-1; possibly TRBD1 for D (5 bases). The CDR3 loop spans 12 amino acids. From germline, CDR1 is LNHDA and CDR2 SQIVND (reference sequence). V was trimmed by 6 bases and J by 4 bases, leaving 9 bases between them.

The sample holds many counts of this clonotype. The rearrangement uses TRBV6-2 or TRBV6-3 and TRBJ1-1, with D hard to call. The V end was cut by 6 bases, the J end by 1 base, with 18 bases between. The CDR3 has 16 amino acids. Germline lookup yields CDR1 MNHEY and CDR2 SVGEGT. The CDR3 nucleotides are TGTGCCAGCAGCCCCGTGGAGCTGGAGGCGAACACTGAAGCTTTCTTT. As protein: CASSPVELEANTEAFF.

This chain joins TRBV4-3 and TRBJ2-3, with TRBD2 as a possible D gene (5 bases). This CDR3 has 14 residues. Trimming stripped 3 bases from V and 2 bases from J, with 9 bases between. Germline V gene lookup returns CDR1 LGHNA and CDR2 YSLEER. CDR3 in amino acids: CASSQEAATDTQYF. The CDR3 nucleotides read TGCGCCAGCAGCCAGGAGGCCGCCACAGATACGCAGTATTTT.

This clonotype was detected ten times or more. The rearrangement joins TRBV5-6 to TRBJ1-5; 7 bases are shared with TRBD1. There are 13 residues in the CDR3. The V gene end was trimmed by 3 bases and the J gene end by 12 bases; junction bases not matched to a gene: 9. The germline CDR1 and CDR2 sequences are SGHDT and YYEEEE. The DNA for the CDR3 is TGTGCCAGCAGCTCCAGGGGGGCACGGCTCCAGCATTTT. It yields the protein CASSSRGARLQHF.

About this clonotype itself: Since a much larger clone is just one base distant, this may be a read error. CDR3 in DNA: TGTGCCAGCAGTCCTGGGACATGTAATAATCAGCCCCAGCATTTT. This translates into CASSPGTCNNQPQHF. The chain is built from TRBV2 and TRBJ1-5; tentatively, D is TRBD1 (6 bases). The CDR3 is 15 residues long. Trimming shortened V by 5 bases and J by 4 bases, and 15 bases separated the two germline ends. CDR1 and CDR2 (germline): SNHLY, FYNNEI.

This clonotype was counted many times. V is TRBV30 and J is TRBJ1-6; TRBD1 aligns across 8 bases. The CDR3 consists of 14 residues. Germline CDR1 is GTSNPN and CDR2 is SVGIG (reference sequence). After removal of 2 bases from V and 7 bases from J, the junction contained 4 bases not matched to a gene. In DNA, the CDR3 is TGTGCCTGGAGTCTCGGACAGGGAAATTCACCCCTCCACTTT. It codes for CAWSLGQGNSPLHF.

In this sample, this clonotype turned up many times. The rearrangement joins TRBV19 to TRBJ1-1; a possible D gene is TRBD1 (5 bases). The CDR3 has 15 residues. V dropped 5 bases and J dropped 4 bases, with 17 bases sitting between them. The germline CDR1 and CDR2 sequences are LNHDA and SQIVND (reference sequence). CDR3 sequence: CASSFTGRVVTEAFF. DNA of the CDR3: TGTGCCAGTAGTTTCACGGGACGGGTCGTCACTGAAGCTTTCTTT.

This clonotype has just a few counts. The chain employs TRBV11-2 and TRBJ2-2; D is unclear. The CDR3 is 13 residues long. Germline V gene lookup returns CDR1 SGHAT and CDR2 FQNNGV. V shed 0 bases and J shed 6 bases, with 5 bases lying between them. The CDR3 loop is CASSLERPGELFF. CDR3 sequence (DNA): TGTGCCAGCAGCTTAGAAAGGCCCGGGGAGCTGTTTTTT.

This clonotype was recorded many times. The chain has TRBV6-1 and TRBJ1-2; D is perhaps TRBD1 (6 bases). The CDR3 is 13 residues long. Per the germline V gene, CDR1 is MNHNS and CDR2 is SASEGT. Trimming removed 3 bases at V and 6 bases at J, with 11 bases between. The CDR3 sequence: CASSETGVNGYTF. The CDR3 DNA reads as TGTGCCAGCAGTGAGACAGGTGTAAATGGCTACACCTTC.

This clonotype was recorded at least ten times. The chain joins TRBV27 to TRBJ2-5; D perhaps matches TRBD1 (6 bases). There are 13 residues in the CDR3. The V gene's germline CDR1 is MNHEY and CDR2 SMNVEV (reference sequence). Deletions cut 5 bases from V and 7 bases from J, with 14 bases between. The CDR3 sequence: CASSPTGSWTQYF. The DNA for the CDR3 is TGTGCCAGCAGTCCTACAGGGTCCTGGACCCAGTACTTC.